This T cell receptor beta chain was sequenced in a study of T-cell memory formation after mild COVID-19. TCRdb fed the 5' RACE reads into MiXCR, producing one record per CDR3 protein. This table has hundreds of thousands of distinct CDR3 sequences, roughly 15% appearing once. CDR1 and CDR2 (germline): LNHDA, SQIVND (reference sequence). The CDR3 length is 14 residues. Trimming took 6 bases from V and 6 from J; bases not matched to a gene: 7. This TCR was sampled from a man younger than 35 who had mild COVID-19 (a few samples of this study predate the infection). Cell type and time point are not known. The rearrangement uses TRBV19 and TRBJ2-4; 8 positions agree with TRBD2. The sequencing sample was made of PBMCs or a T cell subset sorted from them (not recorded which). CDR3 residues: CASRPAGAGNIQYF. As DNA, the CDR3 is TGTGCCAGTAGACCAGCGGGGGCGGGAAACATTCAGTACTTC. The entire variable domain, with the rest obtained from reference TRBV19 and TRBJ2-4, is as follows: DGGITQSPKYLFRKEGQNVTLSCEQNLNHDAMYWYRQDPGQGLRLIYYSQIVNDFQKGDIAEGYSVSREKKESFPLTVTSAQKNPTAFYLCASRPAGAGNIQYFGAGTRLSVL.